Listed below are T cell receptor beta chains from one sample, sequenced in a study of breast tumors, draining lymph nodes, adjacent tissues. TCRdb re-analysed the multiplex PCR reads in MiXCR, keeping a single row per CDR3 protein. This sample has approximately 22,000 distinct CDR3 sequences, with 25% to 40% found just once. The sequencing input was breast tumor tissue. Receptors originate from a female donor with breast cancer. Some clones in this sample may be carry-over from other donors' samples. CDR3s include the opening cysteine and the closing phenylalanine or tryptophan. D genes are given only for firm matches. Size values are once, few and many counts, or a class for expanded clones, and some rows have none.

j_gene | abundance | v_gene | d_gene | CDR3nt | CDR3aa
TRBJ2-7 | many | TRBV6-2/TRBV6-3 | TRBD2 | TGTGCCAGCAGTTATGGAATAACTAGCGGGGGATCCCTAGTCTTC | CASSYGITSGGSLVF
TRBJ2-2 | many | TRBV7-9 | TRBD1 | TGTGCCAGCAGCTCACGGACTGAGGGGGCCCGGGAGCTGTTTTTT | CASSSRTEGARELFF
TRBJ2-1 | many | TRBV5-1 | . | TGCGCCAGCAGCCGTGGACGTGTGGATGAGCAGTTCTTC | CASSRGRVDEQFF
TRBJ2-1 | . | TRBV20-1 | . | TGCAGTGCTAGAGATGAGAGCCATGAGCAGTTCTTC | CSARDESHEQFF
TRBJ2-7 | once | TRBV11-2 | TRBD2 | TGTGCCAGCAGCATAGCGGGAGGGTTGGAGCAGTACTTC | CASSIAGGLEQYF
TRBJ2-1 | many | TRBV20-1 | TRBD2 | TGCAGTGTACGACAAGCGGGAGGTTCCTACAATGAGCAGTTCTTC | CSVRQAGGSYNEQFF
TRBJ2-2 | . | TRBV18 | TRBD2 | TGTGCCAGCTCACCGTCATCCGGAGCGGGAGTTGCCGGGGAGCTGTTTTTT | CASSPSSGAGVAGELFF
TRBJ2-3 | . | TRBV20-1 | . | TGCAGCGCCGCAGGCGATACGCAGTATTTT | CSAAGDTQYF
TRBJ2-7 | many | TRBV4-3 | TRBD1 | TGCGCCAGCAGCCCGGACAGGAGCTCCTACGAGCAGTACTTC | CASSPDRSSYEQYF
TRBJ1-2 | many | TRBV20-1 | TRBD1 | TGCAGTGCTAGAGATCCCAGGACAGGGAGGGGAGGCTACACCTTC | CSARDPRTGRGGYTF
TRBJ2-7 | . | TRBV10-3 | TRBD2 | TGTGCCATCAGCGGGGGCGGGAGGACTCCCTACGAGCAGTACTTC | CAISGGGRTPYEQYF
TRBJ1-4 | . | TRBV19 | . | TGTGCCAGCAGTGAAGGAGGGGGTAATGGAAAACTGTTTTTT | CASSEGGGNGKLFF
TRBJ2-5 | once | TRBV20-1 | . | TGCAGTGCTAGTAGCGGTCCCGGGGGAGAGACCCAGTACTTC | CSASSGPGGETQYF
TRBJ2-1 | medium-sized | TRBV20-1 | TRBD2 | TGCAGTGCTAGCGAACCGGGACTAGCGGGAGTGAGGGAGCAGTTCTTC | CSASEPGLAGVREQFF
TRBJ2-5 | many | TRBV11-2 | . | TGTGCCAGCAGCTTAGTGGGACGTGGTGCAACCCCCAAGGGAGAGACCCAGTACTTC | CASSLVGRGATPKGETQYF
TRBJ1-6 | medium-sized | TRBV7-2 | . | TGTGCCAGCAGCTTGCAGGACAGAGGCGGGTCACCCCTCCACTTT | CASSLQDRGGSPLHF
TRBJ2-3 | . | TRBV5-6 | . | TGTGCCAACAGCTCGACACTAGCGGCAGGGGGGGATACGCAGTATTTT | CANSSTLAAGGDTQYF
TRBJ2-3 | many | TRBV27 | TRBD1 | TGTGCCAGCAGTCTATCCGGGACAGGGTTGGATACGCAGTATTTT | CASSLSGTGLDTQYF
TRBJ2-1 | many | TRBV19 | . | TGTGCCAGTAGTATAGATCAGGGTCCTAGTGAGCAGTTCTTC | CASSIDQGPSEQFF
TRBJ2-7 | many | TRBV4-3 | . | TGCGCCAGCAGCCGGGCGGCTAGCGAAGCCTACGAGCAGTACTTC | CASSRAASEAYEQYF
TRBJ2-1 | many | TRBV9 | TRBD2 | TGTGCCAGCAGCGTAGGAGGGACGGGAGGGGTCCCTTACAATGAGCAGTTCTTC | CASSVGGTGGVPYNEQFF
TRBJ2-1 | . | TRBV30 | TRBD2 | TGTGCCTGGAGCGGGACTAGCAGATACAATGAGCAGTTCTTC | CAWSGTSRYNEQFF
TRBJ1-2 | . | TRBV19 | TRBD1 | TGTGCCAGTAGTATAGGGGACAGGGTCTATGGCTACACCTTC | CASSIGDRVYGYTF
TRBJ2-5 | . | TRBV6-6 | TRBD2 | TGTGCCAGCAGACAGGTCTATCTCGGGGGGGAGACCCAGTACTTC | CASRQVYLGGETQYF
TRBJ1-6 | . | TRBV7-6 | . | TGTGCCAGCAGCTTAGGAGGGGGATCAGGCTCGCCCCTCCACTTT | CASSLGGGSGSPLHF
TRBJ2-3 | many | TRBV7-9 | TRBD1 | TGTGCCAGCAGCTACGACAGGGGGCACACAGATACGCAGTATTTT | CASSYDRGHTDTQYF
TRBJ2-2 | many | TRBV5-1 | TRBD1 | TGCGCCAGCAGCTTATCAACAGGGGGCGAAACCGGGGAGCTGTTTTTT | CASSLSTGGETGELFF
TRBJ2-5 | many | TRBV6-6 | . | TGTGCCAGCAGTTCTACCTCCCAAGAGACCCAGTACTTC | CASSSTSQETQYF